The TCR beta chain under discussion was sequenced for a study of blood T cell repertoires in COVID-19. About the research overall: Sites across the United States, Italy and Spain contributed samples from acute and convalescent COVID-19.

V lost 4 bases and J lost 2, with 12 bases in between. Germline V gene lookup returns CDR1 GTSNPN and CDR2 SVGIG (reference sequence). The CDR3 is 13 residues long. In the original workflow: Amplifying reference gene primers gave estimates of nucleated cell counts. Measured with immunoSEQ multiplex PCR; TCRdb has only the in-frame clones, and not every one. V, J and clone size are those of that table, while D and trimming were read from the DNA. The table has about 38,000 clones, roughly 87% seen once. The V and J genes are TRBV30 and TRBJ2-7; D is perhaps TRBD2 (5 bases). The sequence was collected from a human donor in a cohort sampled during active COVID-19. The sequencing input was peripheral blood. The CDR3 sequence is CAWKSAGTYEQYF. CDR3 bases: TGTGCCTGGAAGTCGGCGGGCACCTACGAGCAGTACTTC. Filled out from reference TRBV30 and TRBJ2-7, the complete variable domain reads SQTIHQWPATLVQPVGSPLSLECTVEGTSNPNLYWYRQAAGRGLQLLFYSVGIGQISSEVPQNLSASRPQDRQFILSSKKLLLSDSGFYLCAWKSAGTYEQYFGPGTRLTVT.